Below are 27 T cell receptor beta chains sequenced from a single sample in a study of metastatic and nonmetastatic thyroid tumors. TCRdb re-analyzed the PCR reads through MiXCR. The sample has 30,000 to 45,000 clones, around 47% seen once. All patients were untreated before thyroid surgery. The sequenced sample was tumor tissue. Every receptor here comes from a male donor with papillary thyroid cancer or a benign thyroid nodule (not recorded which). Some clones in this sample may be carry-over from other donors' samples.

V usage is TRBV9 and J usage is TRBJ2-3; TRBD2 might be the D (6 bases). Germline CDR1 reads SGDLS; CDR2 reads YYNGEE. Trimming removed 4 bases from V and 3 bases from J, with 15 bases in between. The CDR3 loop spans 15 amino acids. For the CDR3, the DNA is TGTGCCAGCAGCCCCAACGCGGGGTTGACAGATACGCAGTATTTT. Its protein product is CASSPNAGLTDTQYF.

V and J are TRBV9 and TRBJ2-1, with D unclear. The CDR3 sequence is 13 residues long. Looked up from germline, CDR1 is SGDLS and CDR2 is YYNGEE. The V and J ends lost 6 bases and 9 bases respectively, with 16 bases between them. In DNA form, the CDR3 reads TGTGCCAGCATCTATTCTATTACGGGTGAGCAGTTCTTC. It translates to CASIYSITGEQFF.

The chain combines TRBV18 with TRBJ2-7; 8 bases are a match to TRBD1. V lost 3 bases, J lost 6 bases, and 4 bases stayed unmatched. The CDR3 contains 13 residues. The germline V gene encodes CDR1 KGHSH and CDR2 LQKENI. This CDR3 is CASSPETGAEQYF. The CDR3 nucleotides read TGTGCCAGCTCACCTGAGACAGGGGCCGAGCAGTACTTC.

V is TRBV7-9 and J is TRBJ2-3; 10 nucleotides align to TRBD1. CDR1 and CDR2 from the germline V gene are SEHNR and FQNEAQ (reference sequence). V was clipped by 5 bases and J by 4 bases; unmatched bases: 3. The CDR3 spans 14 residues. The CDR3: CASSTGQGADTQYF. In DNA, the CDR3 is TGTGCCAGCAGCACCGGACAGGGGGCAGATACGCAGTATTTT.

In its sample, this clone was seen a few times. Here the CDR3 reads CASSDGEPGELFF. The CDR3 DNA is TGCGCCAGCAGTGATGGGGAACCCGGGGAGCTGTTTTTT. This sequence joins TRBV10-2 and TRBJ2-2; no definite D call. The CDR3 covers 13 residues. Trimming pared 3 bases from V and 6 bases from J, leaving 8 bases between. Germline V gene data show CDR1 as WSHSY and CDR2 as SAAADI.

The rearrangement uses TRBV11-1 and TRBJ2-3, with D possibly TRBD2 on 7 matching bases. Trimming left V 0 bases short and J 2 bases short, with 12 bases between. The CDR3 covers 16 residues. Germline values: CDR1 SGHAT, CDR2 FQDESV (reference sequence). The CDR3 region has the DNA TGTGCCAGCAGCTTAGCGCACGGGGGGCTCACAGATACGCAGTATTTT. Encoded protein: CASSLAHGGLTDTQYF. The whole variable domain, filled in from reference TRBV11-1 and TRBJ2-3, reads EAEVAQSPRYKITEKSQAVAFWCDPISGHATLYWYRQILGQGPELLVQFQDESVVDDSQLPKDRFSAERLKGVDSTLKIQPAELGDSAMYLCASSLAHGGLTDTQYFGPGTRLTVL.

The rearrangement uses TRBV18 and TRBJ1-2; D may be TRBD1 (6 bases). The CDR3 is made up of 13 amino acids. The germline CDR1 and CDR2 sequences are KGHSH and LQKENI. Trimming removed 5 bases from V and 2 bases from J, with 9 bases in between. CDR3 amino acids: CASSWTANYGYTF. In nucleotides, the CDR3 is TGTGCCAGCTCATGGACAGCGAACTATGGCTACACCTTC. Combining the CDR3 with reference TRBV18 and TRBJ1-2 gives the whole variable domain NAGVMQNPRHLVRRRGQEARLRCSPMKGHSHVYWYRQLPEEGLKFMVYLQKENIIDESGMPKERFSAEFPKEGPSILRIQQVVRGDSAAYFCASSWTANYGYTFGSGTRLTVV.

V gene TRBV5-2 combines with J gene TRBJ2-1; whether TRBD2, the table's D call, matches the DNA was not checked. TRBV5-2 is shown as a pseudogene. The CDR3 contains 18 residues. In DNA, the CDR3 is TGTGCCAGCAACCCGGGACTAGCGGGTACGAGCTCCTACAATGAGCAGTTCTTC. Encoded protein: CASNPGLAGTSSYNEQFF.

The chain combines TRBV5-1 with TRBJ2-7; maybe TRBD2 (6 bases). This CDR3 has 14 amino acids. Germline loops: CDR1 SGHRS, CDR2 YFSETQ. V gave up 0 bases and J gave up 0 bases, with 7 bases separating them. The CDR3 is CASSLAGVSYEQYF. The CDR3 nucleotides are TGCGCCAGCAGCTTGGCGGGAGTCTCCTACGAGCAGTACTTC.

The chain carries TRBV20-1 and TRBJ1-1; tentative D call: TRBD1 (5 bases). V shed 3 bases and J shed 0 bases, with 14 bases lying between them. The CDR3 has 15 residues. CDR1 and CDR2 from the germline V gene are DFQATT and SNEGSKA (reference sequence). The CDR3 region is CSASSGGRMNTEAFF. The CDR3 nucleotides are TGCAGTGCTAGTTCGGGGGGAAGGATGAACACTGAAGCTTTCTTT.

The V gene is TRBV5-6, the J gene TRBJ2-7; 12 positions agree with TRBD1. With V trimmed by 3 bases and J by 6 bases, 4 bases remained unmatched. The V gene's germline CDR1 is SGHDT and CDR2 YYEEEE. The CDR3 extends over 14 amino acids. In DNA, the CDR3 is TGTGCCAGCAGCTGGGGACAGGGGGCGGGCGAGCAGTACTTC. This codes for CASSWGQGAGEQYF. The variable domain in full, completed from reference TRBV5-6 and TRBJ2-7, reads DAGVTQSPTHLIKTRGQQVTLRCSPKSGHDTVSWYQQALGQGPQFIFQYYEEEERQRGNFPDRFSGHQFPNYSSELNVNALLLGDSALYLCASSWGQGAGEQYFGPGTRLTVT.

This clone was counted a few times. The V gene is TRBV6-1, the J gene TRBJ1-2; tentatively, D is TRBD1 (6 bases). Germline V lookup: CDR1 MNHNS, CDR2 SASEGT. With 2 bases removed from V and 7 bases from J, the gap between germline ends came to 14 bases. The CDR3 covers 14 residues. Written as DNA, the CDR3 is TGTGCCAGCAGTGAATGGGGGGCCGAGGGTGGCTACACCTTC. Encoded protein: CASSEWGAEGGYTF.

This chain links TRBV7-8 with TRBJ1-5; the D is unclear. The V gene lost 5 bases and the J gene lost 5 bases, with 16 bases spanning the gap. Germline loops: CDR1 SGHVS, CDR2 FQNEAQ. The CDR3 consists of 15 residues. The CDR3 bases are TGTGCCAGCAGCCCTCCCGGAGTGGGTGATCAGCCCCAGCATTTT. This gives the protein CASSPPGVGDQPQHF.

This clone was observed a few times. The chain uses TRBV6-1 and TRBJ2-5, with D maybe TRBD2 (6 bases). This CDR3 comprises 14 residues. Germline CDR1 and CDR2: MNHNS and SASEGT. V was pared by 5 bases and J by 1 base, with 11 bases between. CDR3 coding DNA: TGTGCCAGCAGTATGGGACTTTCCCAAGAGACCCAGTACTTC. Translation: CASSMGLSQETQYF.

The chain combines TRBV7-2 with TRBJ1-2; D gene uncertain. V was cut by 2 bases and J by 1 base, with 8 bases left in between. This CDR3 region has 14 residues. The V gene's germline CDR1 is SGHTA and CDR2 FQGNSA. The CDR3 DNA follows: TGTGCCAGCAGCTTATTCTCGGGTAACTATGGCTACACCTTC. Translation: CASSLFSGNYGYTF.

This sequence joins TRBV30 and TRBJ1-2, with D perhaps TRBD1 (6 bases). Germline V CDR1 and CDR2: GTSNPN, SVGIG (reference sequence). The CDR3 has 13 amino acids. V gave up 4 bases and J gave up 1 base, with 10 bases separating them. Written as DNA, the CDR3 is TGTGCCTGGACCAGGGGCCATAACTATGGCTACACCTTC. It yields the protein CAWTRGHNYGYTF.

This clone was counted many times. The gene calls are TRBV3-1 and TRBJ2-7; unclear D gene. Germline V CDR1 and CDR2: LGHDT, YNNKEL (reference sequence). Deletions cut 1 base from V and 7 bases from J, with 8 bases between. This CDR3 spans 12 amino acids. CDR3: CASSQAVGEQYF. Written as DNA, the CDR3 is TGTGCCAGCAGCCAAGCGGTGGGAGAGCAGTACTTC.

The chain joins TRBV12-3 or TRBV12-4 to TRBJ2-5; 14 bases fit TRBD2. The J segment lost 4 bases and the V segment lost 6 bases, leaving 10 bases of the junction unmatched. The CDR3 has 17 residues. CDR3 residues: CASSPEGLAGERETQYF. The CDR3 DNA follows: TGTGCCAGCAGCCCGGAGGGACTAGCGGGAGAGCGAGAGACCCAGTACTTC.

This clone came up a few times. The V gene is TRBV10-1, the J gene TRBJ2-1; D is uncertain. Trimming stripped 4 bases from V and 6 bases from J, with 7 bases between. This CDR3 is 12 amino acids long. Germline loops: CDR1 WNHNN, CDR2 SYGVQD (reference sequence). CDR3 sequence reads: CASSGPTNEQFF. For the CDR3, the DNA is TGCGCCAGCAGTGGCCCGACCAATGAGCAGTTCTTC.

This chain's CDR3 is CAIRGADSPLVALHF. In nucleotides, the CDR3 is TGTGCCATCAGGGGGGCGGACAGTCCGCTTGTGGCCCTCCACTTT. The gene calls are TRBV10-3 and TRBJ1-6, with a weak D call TRBD1 (6 bases). This CDR3 is built from 15 residues. The germline CDR1 and CDR2 sequences are ENHRY and SYGVKD. Trimming left V 6 bases short and J 14 bases short, with 23 bases between.

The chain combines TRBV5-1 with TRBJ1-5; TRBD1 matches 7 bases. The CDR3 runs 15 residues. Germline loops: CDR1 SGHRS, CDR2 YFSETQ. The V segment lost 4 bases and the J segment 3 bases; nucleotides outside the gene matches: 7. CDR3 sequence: CASSPTGQHNQPQHF. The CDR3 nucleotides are TGCGCCAGCAGCCCAACGGGACAGCACAATCAGCCCCAGCATTTT.

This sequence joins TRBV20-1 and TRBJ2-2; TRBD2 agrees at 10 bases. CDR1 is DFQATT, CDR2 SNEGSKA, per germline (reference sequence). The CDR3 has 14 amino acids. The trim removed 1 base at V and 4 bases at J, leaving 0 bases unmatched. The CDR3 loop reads CSARGLAGTGELFF. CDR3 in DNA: TGCAGTGCTAGAGGACTAGCGGGCACCGGGGAGCTGTTTTTT.

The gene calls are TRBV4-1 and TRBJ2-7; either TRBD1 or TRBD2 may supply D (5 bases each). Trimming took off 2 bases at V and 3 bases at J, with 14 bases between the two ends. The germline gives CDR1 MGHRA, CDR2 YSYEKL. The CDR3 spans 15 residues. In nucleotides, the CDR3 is TGCGCCAGCAGCCAACCAGGGACGGTTAGCTACGAGCAGTACTTC. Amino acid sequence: CASSQPGTVSYEQYF.

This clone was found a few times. CDR3 protein: CASRRGAVDEQYF. The CDR3 nucleotides read TGTGCCAGCAGAAGGGGGGCGGTGGACGAGCAGTACTTC. The rearrangement uses TRBV6-2 or TRBV6-3 and TRBJ2-7; the D call may be TRBD1 or TRBD2 (6 bases each). Germline CDR1 MNHEY, CDR2 SVGEGT. This CDR3 contains 13 residues. The V end was cut by 6 bases, the J end by 5 bases, with 14 bases between.

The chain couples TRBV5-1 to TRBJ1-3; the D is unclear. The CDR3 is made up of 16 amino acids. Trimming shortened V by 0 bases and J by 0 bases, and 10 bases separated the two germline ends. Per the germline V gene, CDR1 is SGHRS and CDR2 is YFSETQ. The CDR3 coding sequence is TGCGCCAGCAGCTTGGGAGTGGACCTCTCTGGAAACACCATATATTTT. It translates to CASSLGVDLSGNTIYF.

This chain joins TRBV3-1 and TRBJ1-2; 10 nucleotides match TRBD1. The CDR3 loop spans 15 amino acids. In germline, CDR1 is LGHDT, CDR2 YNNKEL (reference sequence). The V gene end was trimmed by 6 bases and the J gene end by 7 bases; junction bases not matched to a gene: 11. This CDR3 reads CASRHLGQGGTGYTF. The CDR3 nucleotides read TGTGCCAGCAGACACCTTGGACAGGGGGGGACTGGCTACACCTTC.

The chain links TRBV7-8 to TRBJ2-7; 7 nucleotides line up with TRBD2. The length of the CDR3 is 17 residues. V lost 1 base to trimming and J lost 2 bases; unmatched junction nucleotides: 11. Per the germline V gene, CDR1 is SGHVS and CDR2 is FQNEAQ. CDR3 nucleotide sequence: TGTGCCAGCAGCTTAGTGAGTGGCGGGAGAGGACCCTACGAGCAGTACTTC. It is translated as CASSLVSGGRGPYEQYF. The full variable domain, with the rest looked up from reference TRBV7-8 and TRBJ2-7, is GAGVSQSPRYKVAKRGQDVALRCDPISGHVSLFWYQQALGQGPEFLTYFQNEAQLDKSGLPSDRFFAERPEGSVSTLKIQRTQQEDSAVYLCASSLVSGGRGPYEQYFGPGTRLTVT.